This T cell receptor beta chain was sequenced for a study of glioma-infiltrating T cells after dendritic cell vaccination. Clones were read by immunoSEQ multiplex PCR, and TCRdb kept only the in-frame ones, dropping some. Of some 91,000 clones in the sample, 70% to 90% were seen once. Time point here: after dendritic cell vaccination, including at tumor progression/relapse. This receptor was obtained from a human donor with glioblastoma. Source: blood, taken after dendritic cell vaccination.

This CDR3 reads CASSPSTDTQYF. CDR3 coding DNA: TGTGCCAGCAGTCCGAGCACAGATACGCAGTATTTT. The chain is built from TRBV28 and TRBJ2-3; D unresolved. The CDR3 extends over 12 amino acids. Trimming shortened V by 5 bases and J by 0 bases, and 3 bases separated the two germline ends. Germline CDR1 reads MDHEN; CDR2 reads SYDVKM.